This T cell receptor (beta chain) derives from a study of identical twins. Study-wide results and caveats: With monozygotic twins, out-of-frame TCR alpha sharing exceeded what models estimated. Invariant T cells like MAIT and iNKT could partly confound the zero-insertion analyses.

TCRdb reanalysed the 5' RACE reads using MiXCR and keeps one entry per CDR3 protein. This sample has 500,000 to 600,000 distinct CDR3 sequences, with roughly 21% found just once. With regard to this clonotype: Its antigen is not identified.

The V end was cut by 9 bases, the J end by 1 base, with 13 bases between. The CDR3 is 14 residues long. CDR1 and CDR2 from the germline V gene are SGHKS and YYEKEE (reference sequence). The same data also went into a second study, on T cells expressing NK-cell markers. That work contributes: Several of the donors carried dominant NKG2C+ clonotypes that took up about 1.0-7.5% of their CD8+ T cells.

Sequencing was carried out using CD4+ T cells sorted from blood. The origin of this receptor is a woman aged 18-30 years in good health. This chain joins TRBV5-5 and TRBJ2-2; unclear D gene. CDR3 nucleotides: TGTGCCACCCGGGTGTTCGAGAACACCGGGGAGCTGTTTTTT. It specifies CATRVFENTGELFF. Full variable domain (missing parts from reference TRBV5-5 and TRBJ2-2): DAGVTQSPTHLIKTRGQQVTLRCSPISGHKSVSWYQQVLGQGPQFIFQYYEKEERGRGNFPDRFSARQFPNYSSELNVNALLLGDSALYLCATRVFENTGELFFGEGSRLTVL.